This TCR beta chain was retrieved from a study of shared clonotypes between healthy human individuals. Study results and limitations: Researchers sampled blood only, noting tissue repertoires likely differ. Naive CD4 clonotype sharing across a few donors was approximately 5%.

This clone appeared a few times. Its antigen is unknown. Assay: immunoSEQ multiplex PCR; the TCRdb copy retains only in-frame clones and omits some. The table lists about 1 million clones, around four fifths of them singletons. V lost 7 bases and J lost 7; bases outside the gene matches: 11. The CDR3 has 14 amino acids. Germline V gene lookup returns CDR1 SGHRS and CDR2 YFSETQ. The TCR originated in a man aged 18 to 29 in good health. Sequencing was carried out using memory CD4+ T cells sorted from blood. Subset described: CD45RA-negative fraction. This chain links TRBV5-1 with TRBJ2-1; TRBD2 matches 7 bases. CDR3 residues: CASQATGGGNEQFF. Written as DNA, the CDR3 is TGCGCCAGCCAGGCGACGGGAGGTGGGAATGAGCAGTTCTTC.